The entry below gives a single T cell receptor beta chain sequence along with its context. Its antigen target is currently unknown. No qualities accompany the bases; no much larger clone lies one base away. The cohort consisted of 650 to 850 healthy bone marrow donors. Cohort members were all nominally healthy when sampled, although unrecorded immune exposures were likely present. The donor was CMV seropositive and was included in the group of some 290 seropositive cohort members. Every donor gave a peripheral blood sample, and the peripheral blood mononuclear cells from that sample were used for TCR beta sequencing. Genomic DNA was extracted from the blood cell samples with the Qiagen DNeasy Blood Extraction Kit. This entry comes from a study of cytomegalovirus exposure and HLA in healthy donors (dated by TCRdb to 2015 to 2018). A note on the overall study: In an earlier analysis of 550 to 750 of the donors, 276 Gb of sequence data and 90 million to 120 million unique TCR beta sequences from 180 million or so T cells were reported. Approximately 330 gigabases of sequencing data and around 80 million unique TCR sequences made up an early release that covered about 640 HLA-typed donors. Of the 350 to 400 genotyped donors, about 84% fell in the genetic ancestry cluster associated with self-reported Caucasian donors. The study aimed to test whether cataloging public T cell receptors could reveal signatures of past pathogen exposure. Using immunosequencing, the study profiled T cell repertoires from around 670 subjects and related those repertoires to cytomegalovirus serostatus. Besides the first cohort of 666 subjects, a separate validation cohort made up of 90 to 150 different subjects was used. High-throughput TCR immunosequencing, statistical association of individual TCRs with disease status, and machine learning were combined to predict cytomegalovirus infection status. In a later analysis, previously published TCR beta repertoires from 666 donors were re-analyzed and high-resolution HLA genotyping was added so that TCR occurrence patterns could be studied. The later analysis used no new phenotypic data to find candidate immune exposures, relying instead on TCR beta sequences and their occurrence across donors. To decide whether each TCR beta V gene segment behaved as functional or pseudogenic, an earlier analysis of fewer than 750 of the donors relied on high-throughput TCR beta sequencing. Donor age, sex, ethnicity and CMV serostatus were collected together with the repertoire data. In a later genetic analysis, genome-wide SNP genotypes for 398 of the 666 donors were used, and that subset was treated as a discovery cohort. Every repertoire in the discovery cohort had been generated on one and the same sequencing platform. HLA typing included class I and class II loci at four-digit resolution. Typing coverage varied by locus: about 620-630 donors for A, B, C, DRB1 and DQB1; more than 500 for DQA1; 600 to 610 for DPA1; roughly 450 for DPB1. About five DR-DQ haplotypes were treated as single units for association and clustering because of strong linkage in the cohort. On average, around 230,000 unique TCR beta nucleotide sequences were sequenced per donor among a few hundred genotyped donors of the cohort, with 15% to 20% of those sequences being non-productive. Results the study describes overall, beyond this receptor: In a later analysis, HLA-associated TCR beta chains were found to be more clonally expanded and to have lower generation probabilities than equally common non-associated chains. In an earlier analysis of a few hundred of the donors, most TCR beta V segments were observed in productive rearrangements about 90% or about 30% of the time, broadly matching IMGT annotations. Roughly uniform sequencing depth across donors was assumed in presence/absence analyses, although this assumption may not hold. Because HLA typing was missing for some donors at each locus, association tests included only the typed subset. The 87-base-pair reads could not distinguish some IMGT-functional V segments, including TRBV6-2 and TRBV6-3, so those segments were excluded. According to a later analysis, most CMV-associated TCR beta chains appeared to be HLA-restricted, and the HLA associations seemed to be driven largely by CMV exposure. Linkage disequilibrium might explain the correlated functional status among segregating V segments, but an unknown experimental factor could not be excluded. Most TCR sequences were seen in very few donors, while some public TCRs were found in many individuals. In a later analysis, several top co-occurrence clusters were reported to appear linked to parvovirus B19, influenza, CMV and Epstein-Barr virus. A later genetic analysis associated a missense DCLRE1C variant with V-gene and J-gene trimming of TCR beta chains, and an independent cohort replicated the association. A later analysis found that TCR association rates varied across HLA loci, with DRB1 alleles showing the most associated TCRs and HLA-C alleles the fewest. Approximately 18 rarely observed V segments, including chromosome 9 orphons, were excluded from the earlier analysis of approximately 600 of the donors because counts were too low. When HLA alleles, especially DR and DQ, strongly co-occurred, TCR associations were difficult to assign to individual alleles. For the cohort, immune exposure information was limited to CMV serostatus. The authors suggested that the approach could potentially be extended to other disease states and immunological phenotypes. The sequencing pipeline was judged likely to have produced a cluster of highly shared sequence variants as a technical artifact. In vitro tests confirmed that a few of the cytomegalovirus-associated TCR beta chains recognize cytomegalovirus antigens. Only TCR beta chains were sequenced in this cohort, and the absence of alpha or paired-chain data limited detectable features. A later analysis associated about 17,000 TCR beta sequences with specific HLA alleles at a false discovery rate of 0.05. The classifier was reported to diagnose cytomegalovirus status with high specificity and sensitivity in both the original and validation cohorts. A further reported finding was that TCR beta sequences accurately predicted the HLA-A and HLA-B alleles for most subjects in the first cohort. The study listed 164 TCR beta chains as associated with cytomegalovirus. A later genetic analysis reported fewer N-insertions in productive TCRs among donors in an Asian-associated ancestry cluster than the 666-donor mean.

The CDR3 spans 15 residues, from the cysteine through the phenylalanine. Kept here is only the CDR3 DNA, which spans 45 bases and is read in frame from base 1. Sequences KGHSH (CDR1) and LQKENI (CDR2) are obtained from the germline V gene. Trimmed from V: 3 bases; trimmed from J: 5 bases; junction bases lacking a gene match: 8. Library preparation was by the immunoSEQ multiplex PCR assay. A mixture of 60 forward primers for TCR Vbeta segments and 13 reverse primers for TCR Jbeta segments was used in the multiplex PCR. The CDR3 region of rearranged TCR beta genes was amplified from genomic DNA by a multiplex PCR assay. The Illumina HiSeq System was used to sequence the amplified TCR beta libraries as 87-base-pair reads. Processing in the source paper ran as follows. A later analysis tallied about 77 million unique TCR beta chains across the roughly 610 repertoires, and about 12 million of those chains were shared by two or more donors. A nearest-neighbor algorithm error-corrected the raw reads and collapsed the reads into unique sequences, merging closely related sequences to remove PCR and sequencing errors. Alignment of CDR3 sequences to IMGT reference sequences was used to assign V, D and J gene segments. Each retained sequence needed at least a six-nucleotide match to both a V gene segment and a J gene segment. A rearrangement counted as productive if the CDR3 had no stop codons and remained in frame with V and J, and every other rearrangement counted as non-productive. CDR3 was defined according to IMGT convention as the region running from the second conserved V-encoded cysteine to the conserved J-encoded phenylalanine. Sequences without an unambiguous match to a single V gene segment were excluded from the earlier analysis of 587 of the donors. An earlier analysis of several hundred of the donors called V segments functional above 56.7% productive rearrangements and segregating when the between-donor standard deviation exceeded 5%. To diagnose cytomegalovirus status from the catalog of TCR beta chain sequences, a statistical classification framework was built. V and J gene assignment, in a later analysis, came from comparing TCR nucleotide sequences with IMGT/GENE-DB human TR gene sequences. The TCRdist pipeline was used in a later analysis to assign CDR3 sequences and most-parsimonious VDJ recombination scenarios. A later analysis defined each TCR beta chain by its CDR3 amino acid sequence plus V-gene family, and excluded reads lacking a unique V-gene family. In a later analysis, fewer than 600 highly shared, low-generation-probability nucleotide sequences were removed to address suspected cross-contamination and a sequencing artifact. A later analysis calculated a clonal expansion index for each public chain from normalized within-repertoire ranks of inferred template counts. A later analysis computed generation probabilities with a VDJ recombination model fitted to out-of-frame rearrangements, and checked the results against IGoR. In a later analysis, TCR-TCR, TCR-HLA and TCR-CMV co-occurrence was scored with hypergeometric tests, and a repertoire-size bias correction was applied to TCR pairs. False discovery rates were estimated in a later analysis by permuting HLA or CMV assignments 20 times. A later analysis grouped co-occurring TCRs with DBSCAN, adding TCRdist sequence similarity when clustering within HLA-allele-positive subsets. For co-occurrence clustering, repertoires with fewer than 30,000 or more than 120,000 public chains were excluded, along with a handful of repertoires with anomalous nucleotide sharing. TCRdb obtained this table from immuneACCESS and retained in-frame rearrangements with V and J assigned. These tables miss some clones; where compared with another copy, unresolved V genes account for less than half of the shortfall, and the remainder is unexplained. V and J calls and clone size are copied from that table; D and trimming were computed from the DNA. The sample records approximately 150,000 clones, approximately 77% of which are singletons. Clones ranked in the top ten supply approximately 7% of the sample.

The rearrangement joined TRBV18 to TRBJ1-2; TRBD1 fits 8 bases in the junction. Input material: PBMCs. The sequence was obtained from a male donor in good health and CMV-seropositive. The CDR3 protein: CASSPTYRGEYGYTF. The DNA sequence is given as TGTGCCAGCTCACCTACTTACAGGGGGGAATATGGCTACACCTTC.